The sample holds a few counts of the clone carrying this T cell receptor beta chain. This entry belongs to a study of T-cell reconstitution after alpha-beta-depleted transplantation in children. Unique molecular identifiers featured in how the TCRbeta library was prepared. TCRdb reanalysed the PCR reads using MiXCR and keeps one entry per CDR3 protein. The sample contains around 680,000 distinct CDR3 sequences, 16% of which appear only once. The V gene lost 3 bases and the J gene lost 5 bases, with 13 bases spanning the gap. This CDR3 comprises 15 residues. The germline gives CDR1 SGHTA, CDR2 FQGNSA. This sequence originates from a human donor who donated a stem cell graft to a child with acute myeloid leukemia. V and J are TRBV7-2 and TRBJ2-2; tentatively, D is TRBD2 (7 bases). This sample comprised PBMCs from the stem cell graft donor, obtained from the stem cell graft. Here the CDR3 reads CASSLRGTLTGELFF. The CDR3 bases are TGTGCCAGCAGCTTGCGGGGGACACTAACCGGGGAGCTGTTTTTT.